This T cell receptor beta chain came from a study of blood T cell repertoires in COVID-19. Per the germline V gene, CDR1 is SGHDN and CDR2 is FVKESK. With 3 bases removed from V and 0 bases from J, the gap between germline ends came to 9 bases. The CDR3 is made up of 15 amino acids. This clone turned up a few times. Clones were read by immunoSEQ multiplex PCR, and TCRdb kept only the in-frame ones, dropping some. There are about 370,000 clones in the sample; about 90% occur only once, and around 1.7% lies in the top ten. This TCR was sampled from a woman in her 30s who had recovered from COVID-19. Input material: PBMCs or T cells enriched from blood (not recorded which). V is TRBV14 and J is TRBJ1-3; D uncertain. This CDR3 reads CASSQRAFSGNTIYF. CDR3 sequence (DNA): TGTGCCAGCAGCCAGAGGGCTTTCTCTGGAAACACCATATATTTT.